This T cell receptor (beta chain) was identified in a study of control samples from healthy donors and cancer patients. From germline, CDR1 is GTSNPN and CDR2 SVGIG (reference sequence). V was clipped by 0 bases and J by 8 bases, with 13 bases between them. CDR3 length: 13 amino acids. Libraries were prepared by immunoSEQ multiplex PCR; TCRdb keeps only in-frame clonotypes and omits some of them. The sample carries around 95,000 clones, roughly 87% recorded once. Sequencing used blood. This TCR came from a woman aged 45-60 years in good health. The gene calls are TRBV30 and TRBJ1-2; D call uncertain. The CDR3 here is CAWSVSGGGGYTF. CDR3 sequence (DNA): TGTGCCTGGAGTGTGTCCGGTGGTGGAGGCTACACCTTC.